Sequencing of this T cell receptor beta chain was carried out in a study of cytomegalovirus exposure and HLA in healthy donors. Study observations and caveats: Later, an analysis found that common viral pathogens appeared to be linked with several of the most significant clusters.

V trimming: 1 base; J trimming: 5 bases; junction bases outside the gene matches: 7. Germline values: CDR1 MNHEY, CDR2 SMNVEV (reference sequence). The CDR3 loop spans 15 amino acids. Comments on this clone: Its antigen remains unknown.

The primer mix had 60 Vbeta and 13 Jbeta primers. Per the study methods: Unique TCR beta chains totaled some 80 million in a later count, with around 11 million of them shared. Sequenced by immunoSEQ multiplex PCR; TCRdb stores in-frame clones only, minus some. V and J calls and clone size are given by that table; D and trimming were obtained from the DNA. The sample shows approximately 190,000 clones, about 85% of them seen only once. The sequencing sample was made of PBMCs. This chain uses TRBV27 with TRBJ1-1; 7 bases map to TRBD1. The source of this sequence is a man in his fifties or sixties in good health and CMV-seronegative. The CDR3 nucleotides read TGTGCCAGCAGTTTATACGACAGGGAAGGAACTGAAGCTTTCTTT. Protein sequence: CASSLYDREGTEAFF.